This T cell receptor (beta chain) was documented in a study of T cells after posttransplantation cyclophosphamide. Study-wide results and caveats: Tissue-infiltrating T cells from skin or gut overlapped little with blood T cells. Recipient CMV seropositivity and CMV reactivation strongly tracked TRB clonality.

Using immunoSEQ multiplex PCR, the repertoire was profiled, and TCRdb retains in-frame clones only, with some absent. The table has 35,000 to 40,000 clones, approximately 78% seen once; the top ten hold roughly 8.7%. Busulfan-fludarabine conditioning, marrow transplant, and cyclophosphamide on days +3 and +4 were administered. This clone was counted a few times. What it recognizes is unknown. Germline loops: CDR1 SGHNT, CDR2 YYREEE (reference sequence). V lost 4 bases and J lost 9; bases outside the gene matches: 13. This CDR3 comprises 15 residues. The input for sequencing was CD4+ T cells sorted from blood, taken 1903 days after a stem cell transplant with posttransplant cyclophosphamide. The source of this sequence is a female patient in her 40s who received an allogeneic stem cell transplant from a related donor, was CMV-positive, and had no GVHD. Some of the T cells may derive from the graft donor. This chain connects TRBV5-4 to TRBJ2-5; 9 bases line up with TRBD2. CDR3 protein: CASSGKLGLATAQYF. DNA of the CDR3: TGTGCCAGCAGCGGAAAGTTGGGACTAGCCACGGCCCAGTACTTC.